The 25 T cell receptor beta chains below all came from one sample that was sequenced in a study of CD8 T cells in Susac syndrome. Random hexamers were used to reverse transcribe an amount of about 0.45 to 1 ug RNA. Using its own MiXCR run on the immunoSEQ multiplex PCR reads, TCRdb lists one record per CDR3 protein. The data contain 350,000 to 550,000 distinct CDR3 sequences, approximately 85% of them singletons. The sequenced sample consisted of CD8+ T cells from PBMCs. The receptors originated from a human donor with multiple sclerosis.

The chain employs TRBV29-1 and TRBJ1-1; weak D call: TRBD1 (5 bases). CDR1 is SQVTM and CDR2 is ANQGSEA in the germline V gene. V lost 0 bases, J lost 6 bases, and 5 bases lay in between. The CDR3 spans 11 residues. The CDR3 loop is CSVEEGPEAFF. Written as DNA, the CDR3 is TGCAGCGTTGAAGAGGGGCCTGAAGCTTTCTTT.

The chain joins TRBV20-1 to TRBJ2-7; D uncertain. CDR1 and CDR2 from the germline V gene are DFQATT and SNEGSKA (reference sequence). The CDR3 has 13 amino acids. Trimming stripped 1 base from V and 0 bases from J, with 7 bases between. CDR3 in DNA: TGCAGTGCTAGAGCTTCCTTCTCCTACGAGCAGTACTTC. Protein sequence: CSARASFSYEQYF.

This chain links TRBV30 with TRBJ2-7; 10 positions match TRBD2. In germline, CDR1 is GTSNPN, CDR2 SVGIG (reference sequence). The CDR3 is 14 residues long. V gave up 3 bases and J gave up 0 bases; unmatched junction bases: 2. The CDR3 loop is CAWRGLASSYEQYF. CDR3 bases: TGTGCCTGGAGGGGACTAGCGAGCTCCTACGAGCAGTACTTC.

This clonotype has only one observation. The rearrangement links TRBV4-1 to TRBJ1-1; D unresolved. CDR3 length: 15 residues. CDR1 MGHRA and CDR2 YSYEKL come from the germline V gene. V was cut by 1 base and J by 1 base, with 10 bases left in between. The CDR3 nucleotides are TGCGCCAGCAGCCAAGGCGTGGTACGGAACACTGAAGCTTTCTTT. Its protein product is CASSQGVVRNTEAFF.

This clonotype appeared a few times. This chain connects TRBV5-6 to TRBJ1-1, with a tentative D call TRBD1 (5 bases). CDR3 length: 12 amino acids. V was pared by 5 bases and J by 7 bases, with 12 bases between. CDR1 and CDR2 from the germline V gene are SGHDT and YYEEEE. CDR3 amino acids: CASSFGGGEAFF. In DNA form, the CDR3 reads TGTGCCAGCAGTTTTGGTGGGGGTGAAGCTTTCTTT.

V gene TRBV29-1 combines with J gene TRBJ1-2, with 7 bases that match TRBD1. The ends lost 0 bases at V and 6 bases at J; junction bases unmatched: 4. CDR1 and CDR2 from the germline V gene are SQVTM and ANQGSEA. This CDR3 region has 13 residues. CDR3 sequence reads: CSVEDLRGDGYTF. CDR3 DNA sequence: TGCAGCGTTGAAGATCTCAGGGGGGATGGCTACACCTTC.

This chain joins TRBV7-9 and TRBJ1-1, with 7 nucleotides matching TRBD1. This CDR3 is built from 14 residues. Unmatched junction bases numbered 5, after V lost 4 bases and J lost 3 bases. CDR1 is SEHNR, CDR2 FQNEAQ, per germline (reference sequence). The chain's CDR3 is CASSSSGGDTEAFF. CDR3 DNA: TGTGCCAGCAGCTCGTCAGGGGGTGACACTGAAGCTTTCTTT. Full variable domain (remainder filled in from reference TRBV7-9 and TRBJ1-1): DTGVSQNPRHKITKRGQNVTFRCDPISEHNRLYWYRQTLGQGPEFLTYFQNEAQLEKSRLLSDRFSAERPKGSFSTLEIQRTEQGDSAMYLCASSSSGGDTEAFFGQGTRLTVV.

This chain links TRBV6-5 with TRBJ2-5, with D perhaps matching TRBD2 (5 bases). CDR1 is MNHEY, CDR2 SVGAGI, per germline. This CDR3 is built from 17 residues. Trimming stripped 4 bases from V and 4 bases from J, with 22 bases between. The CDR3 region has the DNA TGTGCCAGCAGTTTCTCTTCTGGCGGAGCGGCGGCAGAGACCCAGTACTTC. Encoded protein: CASSFSSGGAAAETQYF.

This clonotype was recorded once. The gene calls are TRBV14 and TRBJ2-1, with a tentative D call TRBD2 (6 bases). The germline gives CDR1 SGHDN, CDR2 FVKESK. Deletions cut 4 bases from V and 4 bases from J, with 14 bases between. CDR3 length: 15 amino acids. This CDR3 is CASSPGVKKYNEQFF. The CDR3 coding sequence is TGTGCCAGCAGCCCGGGGGTCAAGAAATACAATGAGCAGTTCTTC.

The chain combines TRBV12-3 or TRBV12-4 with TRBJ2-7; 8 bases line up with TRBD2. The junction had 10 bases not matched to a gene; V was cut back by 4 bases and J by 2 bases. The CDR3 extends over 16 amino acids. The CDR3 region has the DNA TGTGCCAGCAGTTCACCGAGTAGCGGGACCCCCTACGAGCAGTACTTC. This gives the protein CASSSPSSGTPYEQYF.

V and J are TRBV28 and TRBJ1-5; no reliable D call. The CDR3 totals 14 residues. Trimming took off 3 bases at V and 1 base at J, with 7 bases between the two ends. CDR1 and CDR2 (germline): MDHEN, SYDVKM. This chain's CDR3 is CASSFGESNQPQHF. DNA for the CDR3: TGTGCCAGCAGTTTTGGAGAGAGCAATCAGCCCCAGCATTTT.

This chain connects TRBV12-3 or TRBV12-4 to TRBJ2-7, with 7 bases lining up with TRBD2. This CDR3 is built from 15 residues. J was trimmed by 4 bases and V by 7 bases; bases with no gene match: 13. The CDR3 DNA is TGTGCCAGCACCAGTGGCAGGGAGGGAATTTACGAGCAGTACTTC. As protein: CASTSGREGIYEQYF.

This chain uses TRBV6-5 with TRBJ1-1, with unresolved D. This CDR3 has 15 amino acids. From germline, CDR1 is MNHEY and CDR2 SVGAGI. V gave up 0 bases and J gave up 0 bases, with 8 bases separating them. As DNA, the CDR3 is TGTGCCAGCAGTTACTCGAGCAGTTTGAACACTGAAGCTTTCTTT. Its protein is CASSYSSSLNTEAFF.

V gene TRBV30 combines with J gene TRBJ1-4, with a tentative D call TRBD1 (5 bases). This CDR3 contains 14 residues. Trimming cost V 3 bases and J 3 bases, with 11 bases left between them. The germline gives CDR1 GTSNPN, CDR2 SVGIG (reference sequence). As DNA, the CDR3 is TGTGCCTGGAGGGAGGGGTCCTCTAATGAAAAACTGTTTTTT. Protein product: CAWREGSSNEKLFF.

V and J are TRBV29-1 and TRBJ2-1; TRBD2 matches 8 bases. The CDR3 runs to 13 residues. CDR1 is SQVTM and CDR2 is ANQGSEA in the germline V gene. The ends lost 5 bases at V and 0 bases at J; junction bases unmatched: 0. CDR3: CSVRGGSYNEQFF. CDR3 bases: TGCAGCGTTCGGGGGGGCTCCTACAATGAGCAGTTCTTC.

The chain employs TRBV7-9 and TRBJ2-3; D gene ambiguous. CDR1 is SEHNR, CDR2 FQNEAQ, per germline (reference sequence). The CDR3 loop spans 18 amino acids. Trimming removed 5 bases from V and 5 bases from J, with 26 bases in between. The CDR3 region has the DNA TGTGCCAGCAGCCCTTCCATCGGAAGTTCTACTTCCCAAGATACGCAGTATTTT. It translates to CASSPSIGSSTSQDTQYF.

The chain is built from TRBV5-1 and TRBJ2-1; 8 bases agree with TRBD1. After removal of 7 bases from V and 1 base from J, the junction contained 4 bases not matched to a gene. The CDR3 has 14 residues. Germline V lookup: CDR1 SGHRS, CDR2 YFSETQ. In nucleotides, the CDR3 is TGCGCCAGCCAACAGGGGGATTCCTACAATGAGCAGTTCTTC. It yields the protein CASQQGDSYNEQFF. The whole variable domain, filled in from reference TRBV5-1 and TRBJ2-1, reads KAGVTQTPRYLIKTRGQQVTLSCSPISGHRSVSWYQQTPGQGLQFLFEYFSETQRNKGNFPGRFSGRQFSNSRSEMNVSTLELGDSALYLCASQQGDSYNEQFFGPGTRLTVL.

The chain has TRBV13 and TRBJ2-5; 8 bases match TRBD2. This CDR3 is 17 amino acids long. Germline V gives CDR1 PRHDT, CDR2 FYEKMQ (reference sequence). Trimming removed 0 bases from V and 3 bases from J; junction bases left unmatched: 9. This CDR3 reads CASSLGIAGSPKETQYF. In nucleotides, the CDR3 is TGTGCCAGCAGCTTAGGCATAGCGGGATCACCCAAAGAGACCCAGTACTTC.

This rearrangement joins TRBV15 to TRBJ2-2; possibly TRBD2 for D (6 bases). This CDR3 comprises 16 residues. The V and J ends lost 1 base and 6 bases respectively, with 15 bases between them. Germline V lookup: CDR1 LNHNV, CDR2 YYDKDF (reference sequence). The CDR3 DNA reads TGTGCCACCAGCAGAGTTGGGACTTCAGTTCCCGGGGAGCTGTTTTTT. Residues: CATSRVGTSVPGELFF.

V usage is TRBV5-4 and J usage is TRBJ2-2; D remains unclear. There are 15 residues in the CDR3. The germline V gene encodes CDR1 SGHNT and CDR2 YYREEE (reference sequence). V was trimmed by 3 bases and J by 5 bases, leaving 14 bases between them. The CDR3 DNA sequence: TGTGCCAGCAGCTCGGTCTTCCAACTTACCGGGGAGCTGTTTTTT. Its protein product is CASSSVFQLTGELFF.

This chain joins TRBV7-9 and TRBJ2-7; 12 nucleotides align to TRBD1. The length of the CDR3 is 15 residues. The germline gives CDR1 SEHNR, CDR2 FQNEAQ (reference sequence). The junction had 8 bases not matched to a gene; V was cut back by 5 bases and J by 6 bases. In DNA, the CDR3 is TGTGCCAGCAGCACGGGGACAGGGGGCTTCAGCGAGCAGTACTTC. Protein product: CASSTGTGGFSEQYF.

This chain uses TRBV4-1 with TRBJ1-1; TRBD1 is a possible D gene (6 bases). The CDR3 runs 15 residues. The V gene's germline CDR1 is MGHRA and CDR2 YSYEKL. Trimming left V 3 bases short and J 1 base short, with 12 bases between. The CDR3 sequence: CASSHLQTGNTEAFF. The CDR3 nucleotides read TGCGCCAGCAGCCACCTTCAGACAGGGAACACTGAAGCTTTCTTT.

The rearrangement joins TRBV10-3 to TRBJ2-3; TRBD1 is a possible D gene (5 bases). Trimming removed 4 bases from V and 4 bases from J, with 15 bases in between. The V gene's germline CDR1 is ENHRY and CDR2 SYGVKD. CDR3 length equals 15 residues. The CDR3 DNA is TGTGCCATCAGTGCAGGTGACAGTTCTCCAGATACGCAGTATTTT. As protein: CAISAGDSSPDTQYF.

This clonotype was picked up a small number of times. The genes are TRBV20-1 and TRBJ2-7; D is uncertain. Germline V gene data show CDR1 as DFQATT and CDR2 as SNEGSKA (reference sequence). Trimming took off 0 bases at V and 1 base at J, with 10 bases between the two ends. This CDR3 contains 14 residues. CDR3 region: CSARDRDGSYEQYF. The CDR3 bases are TGCAGTGCTAGAGATCGAGACGGGTCCTACGAGCAGTACTTC.

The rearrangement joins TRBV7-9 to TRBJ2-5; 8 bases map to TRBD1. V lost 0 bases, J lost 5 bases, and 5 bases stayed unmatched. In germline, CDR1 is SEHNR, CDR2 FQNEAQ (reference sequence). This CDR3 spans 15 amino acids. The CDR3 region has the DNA TGTGCCAGCAGCTTAGCCGGCAGGGGGCCGGAGACCCAGTACTTC. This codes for CASSLAGRGPETQYF.